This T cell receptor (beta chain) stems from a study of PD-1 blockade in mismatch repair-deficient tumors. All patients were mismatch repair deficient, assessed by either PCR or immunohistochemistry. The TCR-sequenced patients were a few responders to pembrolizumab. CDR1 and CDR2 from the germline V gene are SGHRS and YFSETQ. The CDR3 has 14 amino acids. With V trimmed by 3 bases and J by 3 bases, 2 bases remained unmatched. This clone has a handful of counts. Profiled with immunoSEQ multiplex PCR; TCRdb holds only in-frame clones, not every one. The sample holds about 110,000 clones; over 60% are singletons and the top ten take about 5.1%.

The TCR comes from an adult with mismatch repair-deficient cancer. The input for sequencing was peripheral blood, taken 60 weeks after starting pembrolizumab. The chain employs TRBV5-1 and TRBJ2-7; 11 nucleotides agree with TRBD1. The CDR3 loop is CASSSGTGGYEQYF. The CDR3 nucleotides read TGCGCCAGCAGCTCAGGGACAGGGGGCTACGAGCAGTACTTC. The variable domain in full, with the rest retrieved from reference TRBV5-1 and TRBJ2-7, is KAGVTQTPRYLIKTRGQQVTLSCSPISGHRSVSWYQQTPGQGLQFLFEYFSETQRNKGNFPGRFSGRQFSNSRSEMNVSTLELGDSALYLCASSSGTGGYEQYFGPGTRLTVT.